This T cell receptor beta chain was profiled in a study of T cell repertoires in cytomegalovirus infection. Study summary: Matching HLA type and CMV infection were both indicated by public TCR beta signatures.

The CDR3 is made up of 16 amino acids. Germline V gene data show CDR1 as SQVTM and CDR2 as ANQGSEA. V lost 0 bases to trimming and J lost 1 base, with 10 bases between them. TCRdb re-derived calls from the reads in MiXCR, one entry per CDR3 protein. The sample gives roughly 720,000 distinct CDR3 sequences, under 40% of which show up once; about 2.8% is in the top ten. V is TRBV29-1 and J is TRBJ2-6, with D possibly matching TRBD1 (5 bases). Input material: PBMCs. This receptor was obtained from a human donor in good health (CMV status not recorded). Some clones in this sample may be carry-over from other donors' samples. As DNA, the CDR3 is TGCAGCGTTGAAGATCCGACAGAGTCTGGGGCCAACGTCCTGACTTTC. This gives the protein CSVEDPTESGANVLTF.